This TCR beta chain comes out of a study of blood T cell repertoires in COVID-19. Assay: immunoSEQ multiplex PCR; the TCRdb copy retains only in-frame clones and omits some. Of under 300,000 clones in the sample, 84% were seen once. The sample consisted of peripheral blood. This TCR came from a woman in her forties who had recovered from COVID-19.

The CDR3 region is CASSLGLNYEQYF. The DNA for the CDR3 is TGTGCCAGCAGTTTAGGCCTAAACTACGAGCAGTACTTC. The J gene is TRBJ2-7, the V gene TRBV12-3 or TRBV12-4; no definite D call. There are 13 residues in the CDR3. The germline V and J ends were trimmed by 1 base and 3 bases, with 7 bases remaining between them.